This T cell receptor beta chain was sequenced during a study of T cell responses to AZD1222 COVID-19 vaccine. Study details: The analysis combined second doses at about 4 or about 12 weeks.

Germline CDR1 is LNHDA and CDR2 is SQIVND (reference sequence). The V segment lost 1 base and the J segment 0 bases; nucleotides outside the gene matches: 2. The CDR3 consists of 15 residues. Turning to this clone: Its antigen is not known.

Measured with immunoSEQ multiplex PCR; TCRdb has only the in-frame clones, and not every one. The sample lists over 140,000 clones; more than 90% were seen once. Study-level findings and limits: Breadth and depth of Spike-specific TCRs rose after two AZD1222 doses. The sample set comprised mostly white British donors with more females, and clonal diversity was possibly underestimated. Distributed over spike, vaccine-associated CD4 TCRs predominated at 160-218 and 743-854.

The source is an adult in good health. V usage is TRBV19 and J usage is TRBJ1-1, with 7 bases that match TRBD1. The source material was peripheral blood, sampled on day 0 of AZD1222 vaccination. CDR3 region: CASSIGGGMNTEAFF. The CDR3 coding sequence is TGTGCCAGTAGTATAGGAGGGGGCATGAACACTGAAGCTTTCTTT.